These 25 T cell receptor beta chains came from one sample sequenced in a study of T cell changes during pregnancy in multiple sclerosis. Method: immunoSEQ multiplex PCR; TCRdb's copy keeps in-frame clones and lacks some. The sample lists more than 15,000 clones, less than 90% occurring once. Material: CD8+ T cells from peripheral blood mononuclear cells, obtained in the third trimester of pregnancy. The source of these receptors is a female donor in good health, enrolled as a control in a pregnancy study.

The chain recombines TRBV19 with TRBJ1-1, with D possibly TRBD1 on 5 matching bases. The germline gives CDR1 LNHDA, CDR2 SQIVND (reference sequence). There are 14 residues in the CDR3. Trimming stripped 4 bases from V and 3 bases from J, with 12 bases between. The CDR3 DNA sequence: TGTGCCAGTAGTAGAGGTGGGGGGTACACTGAAGCTTTCTTT. Translating it yields CASSRGGGYTEAFF.

This chain links TRBV30 with TRBJ1-6, with a weak D call TRBD1 (5 bases). Per the germline V gene, CDR1 is GTSNPN and CDR2 is SVGIG (reference sequence). This CDR3 comprises 13 residues. Trimming took 3 bases from V and 4 from J, leaving 7 bases between them. The CDR3 nucleotides read TGTGCCTGGAGCACAGGTTATAATTCACCCCTCCACTTT. Its translation is CAWSTGYNSPLHF.

V and J are TRBV19 and TRBJ2-1, with a possible D match to TRBD1 (7 bases). CDR1 LNHDA and CDR2 SQIVND come from the germline V gene (reference sequence). The CDR3 has 13 residues. V was cut by 6 bases and J by 8 bases, with 14 bases left in between. The CDR3 DNA is TGTGCCAGTAGACACAGGGGAGGCCATGAGCAGTTCTTC. Amino acids: CASRHRGGHEQFF.

This chain connects TRBV4-3 to TRBJ1-4, with D possibly TRBD1 on 5 matching bases. Between the trimmed V and J ends, which lost 0 bases and 5 bases, there was a span of 16 bases. The CDR3 length is 17 residues. CDR1 is LGHNA, CDR2 YSLEER, per germline. CDR3 amino acids: CASSQELLREVNEKLFF. The DNA of the CDR3 is TGCGCCAGCAGCCAAGAGTTACTCAGGGAGGTAAATGAAAAACTGTTTTTT.

The CDR3 DNA reads TGTGCCAGCAGCTTGACTAGCGGGATTCCACATGAGCAGTTCTTC. Amino acids: CASSLTSGIPHEQFF. This chain links TRBV2 with TRBJ2-1, with TRBD2 matching over 11 bases. The CDR3 is 15 amino acids. From germline, CDR1 is SNHLY and CDR2 FYNNEI. V lost 6 bases and J lost 8; bases outside the gene matches: 9.

The J gene is TRBJ2-7, the V gene TRBV7-9, with 7 bases lining up with TRBD1. CDR1 and CDR2 (germline): SEHNR, FQNEAQ (reference sequence). The CDR3 runs 15 residues. V dropped 1 base and J dropped 3; count of bases not matched to a gene: 6. The CDR3 DNA reads as TGTGCCAGCAGCTTAGGGGACAGTAATAACTACGAGCAGTACTTC. Translating it yields CASSLGDSNNYEQYF.

This clone was counted only a few times. V gene TRBV27 combines with J gene TRBJ1-2; a possible D gene is TRBD1 (5 bases). The CDR3 covers 16 residues. V lost 5 bases, J lost 3 bases, and 19 bases lay in between. Per germline, CDR1 MNHEY and CDR2 SMNVEV (reference sequence). This CDR3 reads CASSPGEGSVYYGYTF. The CDR3 DNA reads TGTGCCAGCAGTCCCGGGGAGGGGTCGGTCTACTATGGCTACACCTTC.

The chain combines TRBV4-1 with TRBJ1-1; D is undetermined. The germline V gene encodes CDR1 MGHRA and CDR2 YSYEKL. The ends were cut back, 3 bases at V and 5 bases at J, with 16 bases in the middle. This CDR3 is 15 amino acids long. CDR3 in DNA: TGCGCCAGCAGCCAGCCGGTCGAGGGTACAACTGAAGCTTTCTTT. Its translation is CASSQPVEGTTEAFF.

The CDR3 sequence is CASGVIGYEQYF. The CDR3 bases are TGTGCCAGCGGAGTTATTGGCTACGAGCAGTACTTC. This chain connects TRBV19 to TRBJ2-7; no firm D call. Germline lookup yields CDR1 LNHDA and CDR2 SQIVND (reference sequence). Trimming cost V 9 bases and J 3 bases, with 12 bases left between them. The CDR3 runs 12 residues.

The chain uses TRBV28 and TRBJ2-4, with 10 bases fitting TRBD1. The junction had 5 bases not matched to a gene; V was cut back by 6 bases and J by 0 bases. The germline V gene has CDR1 MDHEN and CDR2 SYDVKM. The CDR3 length is 16 residues. This chain's CDR3 is CASSRDRGLAKNIQYF. The CDR3 region has the DNA TGTGCCAGCAGCCGGGACAGGGGCCTAGCCAAAAACATTCAGTACTTC.

The chain combines TRBV7-9 with TRBJ2-7, with D possibly matching TRBD1 (5 bases). Trimming removed 5 bases at V and 2 bases at J, with 19 bases between. Germline assignment: CDR1 SEHNR and CDR2 FQNEAQ (reference sequence). This CDR3 contains 16 residues. CDR3 protein: CASSVELRQGPYEQYF. The CDR3 DNA is TGTGCCAGCAGCGTTGAGCTTCGGCAGGGTCCCTACGAGCAGTACTTC.

V gene TRBV7-9 combines with J gene TRBJ2-1, with D possibly TRBD2 on 5 matching bases. Germline V gene data show CDR1 as SEHNR and CDR2 as FQNEAQ (reference sequence). The CDR3 spans 13 residues. V lost 6 bases and J lost 2, with 8 bases in between. The CDR3 here is CASSSGTYNEQFF. As DNA, the CDR3 is TGTGCCAGCAGTTCGGGGACCTACAATGAGCAGTTCTTC.

V gene TRBV2 combines with J gene TRBJ1-1; the D gene is possibly TRBD1 (5 bases). Trimming removed 11 bases from V and 0 bases from J, with 13 bases in between. The CDR3 loop spans 13 amino acids. The germline CDR1 and CDR2 sequences are SNHLY and FYNNEI. CDR3 sequence: CAPGGTVNTEAFF. The CDR3, as DNA: TGTGCCCCCGGAGGGACGGTGAACACTGAAGCTTTCTTT.

In this sample, this clone is medium-sized. The V and J genes are TRBV6-5 and TRBJ2-5; the match to TRBD1 covers 7 bases. Germline V lookup: CDR1 MNHEY, CDR2 SVGAGI. J was trimmed by 6 bases and V by 5 bases; bases with no gene match: 6. This CDR3 is built from 13 residues. The CDR3 DNA is TGTGCCAGCAGTCTACAGGGGTGGAAGACCCAGTACTTC. It encodes CASSLQGWKTQYF.

This sequence joins TRBV11-2 and TRBJ2-3, with TRBD2 matching 8 bases. Germline V gives CDR1 SGHAT, CDR2 FQNNGV. This CDR3 has 16 residues. The trim removed 1 base at V and 4 bases at J, leaving 7 bases unmatched. CDR3 sequence: CASSLVPGGPPDTQYF. CDR3 sequence (DNA): TGTGCCAGCAGCTTAGTCCCGGGGGGGCCCCCAGATACGCAGTATTTT.

The rearrangement uses TRBV19 and TRBJ2-2; D possibly corresponds to TRBD1 (5 bases). CDR3 length equals 16 residues. Germline values: CDR1 LNHDA, CDR2 SQIVND (reference sequence). V was shortened by 3 bases and J by 3 bases, with 14 bases between the two germline ends. DNA for the CDR3: TGTGCCAGTAGTATTGGGGCCGTATCCCACACCGGGGAGCTGTTTTTT. Translation gives CASSIGAVSHTGELFF.

This chain uses TRBV19 with TRBJ1-1; D unresolved. There are 16 residues in the CDR3. V shed 5 bases and J shed 6 bases, with 22 bases lying between them. The germline gives CDR1 LNHDA, CDR2 SQIVND (reference sequence). In nucleotides, the CDR3 is TGTGCCAGTAGTCGCGGGGATCCATTGGCGTGGGCTGAAGCTTTCTTT. Amino acid sequence: CASSRGDPLAWAEAFF.

The genes are TRBV6-5 and TRBJ1-6; D ambiguous. CDR1 is MNHEY and CDR2 is SVGAGI in the germline V gene. The germline V and J ends were trimmed by 4 bases and 0 bases, with 10 bases remaining between them. This CDR3 region has 16 residues. CDR3 loop: CASSSLVSSYNSPLHF. CDR3 bases: TGTGCCAGCAGTTCACTAGTGAGCTCCTATAATTCACCCCTCCACTTT.

Within the sample, this clone is large. The chain carries TRBV7-2 and TRBJ1-5; 7 bases match TRBD1. There are 14 residues in the CDR3. Trimming at V came to 6 bases and at J to 6 bases, leaving 8 bases not matched to a gene. Germline CDR1 and CDR2: SGHTA and FQGNSA. Written as DNA, the CDR3 is TGTGCCAGCAGTTCTGACAGGGTCGGTCAGCCCCAGCATTTT. Its translation: CASSSDRVGQPQHF.

The chain recombines TRBV19 with TRBJ1-5; possible D gene TRBD1, 6 bases. In germline, CDR1 is LNHDA, CDR2 SQIVND (reference sequence). V dropped 5 bases and J dropped 3 bases, with 17 bases sitting between them. This CDR3 has 16 residues. The CDR3: CASSPLTGFLNQPQHF. The CDR3 coding sequence is TGTGCCAGTAGTCCACTGACAGGTTTCCTCAATCAGCCCCAGCATTTT.

The chain combines TRBV27 with TRBJ2-2; 9 nucleotides match TRBD1. This CDR3 is 15 amino acids long. Germline V gene sequence: CDR1 MNHEY, CDR2 SMNVEV (reference sequence). V shed 6 bases, J shed 4 bases, and the junction held 6 bases outside the gene matches. CDR3 region: CASSPRDRATGELFF. The CDR3 coding sequence is TGTGCCAGCAGCCCCCGGGACAGGGCCACCGGGGAGCTGTTTTTT.

In its sample, this clone was seen a few times. The rearrangement joins TRBV4-3 to TRBJ2-3; 9 bases fit TRBD2. The CDR3 loop spans 18 amino acids. Trimming cost V 0 bases and J 5 bases; bases outside gene matches: 12. Looked up from germline, CDR1 is LGHNA and CDR2 is YSLEER. The CDR3: CASSQDGSGRGGLDTQYF. CDR3 nucleotide sequence: TGCGCCAGCAGCCAAGATGGGTCCGGGCGGGGGGGCTTAGATACGCAGTATTTT.

The CDR3 DNA sequence: TGTGCCAGCAGCTTGGGAGCTAGCGGGGGTTTTGAGACCCAGTACTTC. Its translation is CASSLGASGGFETQYF. The V and J genes are TRBV5-4 and TRBJ2-5, with 10 bases that match TRBD2. The V gene end was trimmed by 0 bases and the J gene end by 5 bases; junction bases not matched to a gene: 7. This CDR3 has 16 amino acids. Germline V lookup: CDR1 SGHNT, CDR2 YYREEE (reference sequence). Based on the CDR3 plus reference TRBV5-4 and TRBJ2-5, the full variable domain is ETGVTQSPTHLIKTRGQQVTLRCSSQSGHNTVSWYQQALGQGPQFIFQYYREEENGRGNFPPRFSGLQFPNYSSELNVNALELDDSALYLCASSLGASGGFETQYFGPGTRLLVL.

This chain joins TRBV5-5 and TRBJ1-5, with D unresolved. The CDR3 totals 13 residues. The V end was cut by 1 base, the J end by 7 bases, with 9 bases between. Per germline, CDR1 SGHKS and CDR2 YYEKEE (reference sequence). The CDR3 DNA follows: TGTGCCAGCAGCTTGAGCGGGCGGCAGCCCCAGCATTTT. Translated, it gives CASSLSGRQPQHF.

The chain carries TRBV14 and TRBJ2-5; 7 bases align to TRBD1. Germline CDR1 is SGHDN and CDR2 is FVKESK. V shed 4 bases, J shed 1 base, and the junction held 3 bases outside the gene matches. The CDR3 is 14 amino acids. CDR3 nucleotide sequence: TGTGCCAGCAGCCGCCGACAGGGCCAAGAGACCCAGTACTTC. Its protein product is CASSRRQGQETQYF.